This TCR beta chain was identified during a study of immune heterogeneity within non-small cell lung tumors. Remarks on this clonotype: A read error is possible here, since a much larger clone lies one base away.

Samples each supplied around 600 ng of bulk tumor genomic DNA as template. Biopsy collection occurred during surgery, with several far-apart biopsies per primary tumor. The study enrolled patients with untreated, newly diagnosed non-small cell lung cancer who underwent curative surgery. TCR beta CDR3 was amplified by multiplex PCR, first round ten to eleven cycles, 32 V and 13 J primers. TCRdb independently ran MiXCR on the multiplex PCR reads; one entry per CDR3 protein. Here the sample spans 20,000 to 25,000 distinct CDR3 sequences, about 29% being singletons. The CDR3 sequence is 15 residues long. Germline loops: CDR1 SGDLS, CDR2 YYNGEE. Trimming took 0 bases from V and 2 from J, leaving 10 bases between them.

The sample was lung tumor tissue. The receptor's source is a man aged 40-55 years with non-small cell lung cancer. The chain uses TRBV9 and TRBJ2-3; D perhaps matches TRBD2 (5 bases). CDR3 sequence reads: CASSVASSYTDTQYF. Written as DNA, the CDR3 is TGTGCCAGCAGCGTAGCTAGCAGTTACACAGATACGCAGTATTTT.